The 14 T cell receptor beta chains below all came from one sample that was sequenced in a study of human T cells and chemical hapten exposure. TCRdb recomputed calls from the RACE reads with MiXCR, one row per CDR3 protein. The table lists 95,000 to 150,000 distinct CDR3 sequences, over 9% of them singletons. Stated time point: patch test 3, about 24 weeks after DPC sensitization. The treatment denotes: therapeutic diphenylcyclopropenone sensitization with weekly scalp DPC. The starting material was whole blood, obtained in connection with sensitization to the hapten diphenylcyclopropenone (DPC). The receptor set was obtained from a woman aged 45-59 years with alopecia areata. Some clones in this sample may be carry-over from other donors' samples.

The gene calls are TRBV6-5 and TRBJ2-2; D ambiguous. This CDR3 spans 15 amino acids. The ends were cut back, 0 bases at V and 0 bases at J, with 5 bases in the middle. Germline V CDR1 and CDR2: MNHEY, SVGAGI. DNA of the CDR3: TGTGCCAGCAGTTACTCGACGGCGAACACCGGGGAGCTGTTTTTT. This codes for CASSYSTANTGELFF.

J is TRBJ1-5 and V is TRBV12-3 or TRBV12-4; D unclear. With 3 bases removed from V and 6 bases from J, the gap between germline ends came to 12 bases. There are 14 residues in the CDR3. The CDR3 protein is CASSLSGFGQPQHF. The CDR3 coding sequence is TGTGCCAGCAGTTTGTCGGGGTTTGGTCAGCCCCAGCATTTT.

In this sample, this clonotype turned up many times. The chain couples TRBV5-1 to TRBJ2-7; TRBD1 matches 8 bases. Germline CDR1 is SGHRS and CDR2 is YFSETQ. The CDR3 has 15 residues. J was trimmed by 0 bases and V by 5 bases; bases with no gene match: 7. CDR3 loop: CASSHGQGSSYEQYF. CDR3 in DNA: TGCGCCAGCAGTCATGGACAGGGTAGCTCCTACGAGCAGTACTTC.

This rearrangement joins TRBV28 to TRBJ1-1, with D hard to call. V was cut by 4 bases and J by 5 bases, with 17 bases left in between. This CDR3 is built from 15 residues. Germline V CDR1 and CDR2: MDHEN, SYDVKM. CDR3 bases: TGTGCCAGCAGTTCGGGAGAGCTCTTGGGAACTGAAGCTTTCTTT. It specifies CASSSGELLGTEAFF.

This clonotype was observed at least ten times. This chain links TRBV7-8 with TRBJ2-1, with 8 bases matching TRBD2. Unmatched junction bases numbered 15, after V lost 0 bases and J lost 8 bases. Germline V CDR1 and CDR2: SGHVS, FQNEAQ. The CDR3 loop spans 18 amino acids. The DNA for the CDR3 is TGTGCCAGCAGCTTAGCGTACTCTACTAGCGGCATTACCGATGAGCAGTTCTTC. Protein product: CASSLAYSTSGITDEQFF.

This clonotype was found a few times. The gene calls are TRBV4-2 and TRBJ2-5, with 13 bases identical to TRBD2. The CDR3 sequence is 16 residues long. After removal of 3 bases from V and 3 bases from J, the junction contained 4 bases not matched to a gene. Germline CDR1 LGHNA, CDR2 YNFKEQ. The chain's CDR3 is CASSQSGTSGKETQYF. CDR3 nucleotide sequence: TGTGCCAGCAGCCAGTCCGGGACTAGCGGGAAAGAGACCCAGTACTTC.

The chain employs TRBV7-9 and TRBJ2-3; 8 bases are shared with TRBD2. With V trimmed by 5 bases and J by 1 base, 8 bases remained unmatched. Per the germline V gene, CDR1 is SEHNR and CDR2 is FQNEAQ (reference sequence). This CDR3 region has 16 residues. CDR3 DNA: TGTGCCAGCAGCCCAGAGACTAGCGAACGCACAGATACGCAGTATTTT. This translates into CASSPETSERTDTQYF.

The chain carries TRBV20-1 and TRBJ1-2; D remains unclear. CDR1 and CDR2 (germline): DFQATT, SNEGSKA (reference sequence). The CDR3 runs to 11 residues. Trimming left V 1 base short and J 4 bases short, with 4 bases between. The CDR3 reads CSARGPYGYTF. For the CDR3, the DNA is TGCAGTGCTAGAGGCCCCTATGGCTACACCTTC.

This chain joins TRBV11-2 and TRBJ1-1; D may be TRBD1 (6 bases). This CDR3 has 13 amino acids. Trimming pared 0 bases from V and 7 bases from J, leaving 9 bases between. Germline V lookup: CDR1 SGHAT, CDR2 FQNNGV. The CDR3: CASSLERGGEAFF. The CDR3, as DNA: TGTGCCAGCAGCTTAGAAAGGGGGGGTGAAGCTTTCTTT.

The table lists this clonotype with a few counts. V gene TRBV9 combines with J gene TRBJ1-4; unclear D gene. This CDR3 spans 17 amino acids. Trimming shortened V by 0 bases and J by 4 bases, and 16 bases separated the two germline ends. Germline-derived CDR1 and CDR2 are SGDLS and YYNGEE. Here the CDR3 DNA reads TGTGCCAGCAGCGTAGACCCCCTGGTGGCAGATAATGAAAAACTGTTTTTT. Translated, it gives CASSVDPLVADNEKLFF.

This clonotype came up a few times. V and J are TRBV20-1 and TRBJ2-3, with D possibly being TRBD2 (5 bases). Trimming shortened V by 3 bases and J by 2 bases, and 12 bases separated the two germline ends. The CDR3 has 14 amino acids. The germline V gene encodes CDR1 DFQATT and CDR2 SNEGSKA (reference sequence). The CDR3 is CSARTNDITDTQYF. For the CDR3, the DNA is TGCAGTGCTAGGACTAACGATATCACAGATACGCAGTATTTT.

This clonotype was observed a few times. This chain connects TRBV27 to TRBJ2-3, with 8 bases lining up with TRBD1. This CDR3 is built from 15 residues. In germline, CDR1 is MNHEY, CDR2 SMNVEV (reference sequence). V trimming: 4 bases; J trimming: 2 bases; junction bases outside the gene matches: 5. CDR3 amino acids: CASSSQGATTDTQYF. The CDR3 nucleotides read TGTGCCAGCAGTTCCCAGGGGGCTACCACAGATACGCAGTATTTT.

The chain combines TRBV9 with TRBJ1-1; D perhaps matches TRBD1 (6 bases). The CDR3 is 15 amino acids. CDR1 is SGDLS, CDR2 YYNGEE, per germline. Trimming left V 0 bases short and J 5 bases short, with 14 bases between. The CDR3: CASSVEGGQGTEAFF. Written as DNA, the CDR3 is TGTGCCAGCAGCGTAGAGGGGGGGCAGGGGACTGAAGCTTTCTTT.

There are many counts of this clonotype. This rearrangement joins TRBV12-3 or TRBV12-4 to TRBJ1-2; 7 nucleotides agree with TRBD1. The CDR3 is 15 amino acids. Trimming cost V 2 bases and J 4 bases; bases outside gene matches: 7. In DNA, the CDR3 is TGTGCCAGCAGTTTATGGTTAGGGGGCGCCTATGGCTACACCTTC. Its protein is CASSLWLGGAYGYTF.